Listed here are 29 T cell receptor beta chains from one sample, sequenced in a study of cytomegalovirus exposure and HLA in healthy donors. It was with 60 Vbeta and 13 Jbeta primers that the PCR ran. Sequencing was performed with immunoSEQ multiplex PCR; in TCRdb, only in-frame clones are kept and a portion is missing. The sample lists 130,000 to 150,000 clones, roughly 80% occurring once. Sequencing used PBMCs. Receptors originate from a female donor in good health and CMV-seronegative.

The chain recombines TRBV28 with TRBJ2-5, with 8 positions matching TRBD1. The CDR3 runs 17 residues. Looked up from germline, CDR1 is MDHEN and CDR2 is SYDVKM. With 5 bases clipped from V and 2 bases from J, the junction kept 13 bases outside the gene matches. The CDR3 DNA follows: TGTGCCAGCAGTCCACACCTGGACAGGGCCGAACAAGAGACCCAGTACTTC. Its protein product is CASSPHLDRAEQETQYF.

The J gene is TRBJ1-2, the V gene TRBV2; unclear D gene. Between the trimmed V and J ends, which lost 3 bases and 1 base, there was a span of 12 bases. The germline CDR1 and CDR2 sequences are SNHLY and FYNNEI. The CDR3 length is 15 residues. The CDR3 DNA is TGTGCCAGCAGTGAGTCTGGGCAGATTAACTATGGCTACACCTTC. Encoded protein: CASSESGQINYGYTF.

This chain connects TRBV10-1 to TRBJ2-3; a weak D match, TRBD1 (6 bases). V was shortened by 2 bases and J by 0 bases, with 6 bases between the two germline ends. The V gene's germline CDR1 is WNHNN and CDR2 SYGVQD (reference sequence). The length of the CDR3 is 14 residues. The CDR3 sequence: CASSEDRSTDTQYF. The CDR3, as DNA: TGCGCCAGCAGTGAGGACAGGAGCACAGATACGCAGTATTTT.

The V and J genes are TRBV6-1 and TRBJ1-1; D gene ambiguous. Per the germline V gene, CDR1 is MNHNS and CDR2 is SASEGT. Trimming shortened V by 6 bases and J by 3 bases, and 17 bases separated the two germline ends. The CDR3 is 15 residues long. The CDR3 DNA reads TGTGCCAGCAGCGAGGGCGGTGTAAAGGACACTGAAGCTTTCTTT. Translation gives CASSEGGVKDTEAFF.

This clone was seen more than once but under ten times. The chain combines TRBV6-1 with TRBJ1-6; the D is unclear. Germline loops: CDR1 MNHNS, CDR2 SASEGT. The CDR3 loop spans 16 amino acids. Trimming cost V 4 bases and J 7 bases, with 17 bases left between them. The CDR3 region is CASSAGFGVKNSPLHF. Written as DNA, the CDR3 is TGTGCCAGCAGTGCTGGATTCGGGGTAAAGAATTCACCCCTCCACTTT.

This CDR3 reads CASSGAPSGNTIYF. DNA of the CDR3: TGTGCCAGCAGCGGAGCCCCCTCTGGAAACACCATATATTTT. The rearrangement joins TRBV6-6 to TRBJ1-3, with D uncertain. CDR3 length equals 14 residues. V was cut by 6 bases and J by 0 bases, with 9 bases left in between. Germline lookup yields CDR1 MNHNY and CDR2 SVGAGI (reference sequence).

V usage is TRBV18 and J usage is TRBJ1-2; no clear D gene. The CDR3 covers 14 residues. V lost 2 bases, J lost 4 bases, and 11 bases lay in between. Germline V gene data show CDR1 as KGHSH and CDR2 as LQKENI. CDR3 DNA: TGTGCCAGCTCACCAGGAGGGTTCGCCTATGGCTACACCTTC. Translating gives CASSPGGFAYGYTF.

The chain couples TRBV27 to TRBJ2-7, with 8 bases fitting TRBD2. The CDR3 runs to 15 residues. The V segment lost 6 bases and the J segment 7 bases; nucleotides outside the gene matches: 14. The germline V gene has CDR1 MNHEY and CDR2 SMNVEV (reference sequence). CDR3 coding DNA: TGTGCCAGCAGCTACACTAGCGGTCCATGGGGGGAGCAGTACTTC. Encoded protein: CASSYTSGPWGEQYF.

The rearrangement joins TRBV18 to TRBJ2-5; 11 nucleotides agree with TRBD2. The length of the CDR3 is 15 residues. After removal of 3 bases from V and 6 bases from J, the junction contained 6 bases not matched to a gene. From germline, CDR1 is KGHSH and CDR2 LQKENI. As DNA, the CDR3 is TGTGCCAGCTCACCCCCTCTAGCGGGAGGCCAGACCCAGTACTTC. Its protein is CASSPPLAGGQTQYF. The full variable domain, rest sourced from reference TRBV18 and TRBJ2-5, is NAGVMQNPRHLVRRRGQEARLRCSPMKGHSHVYWYRQLPEEGLKFMVYLQKENIIDESGMPKERFSAEFPKEGPSILRIQQVVRGDSAAYFCASSPPLAGGQTQYFGPGTRLLVL.

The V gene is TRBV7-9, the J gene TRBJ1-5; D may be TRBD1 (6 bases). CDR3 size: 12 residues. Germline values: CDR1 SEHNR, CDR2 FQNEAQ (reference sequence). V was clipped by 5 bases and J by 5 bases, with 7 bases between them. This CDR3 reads CASSHRDQPQHF. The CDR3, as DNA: TGTGCCAGCAGCCACAGGGATCAGCCCCAGCATTTT.

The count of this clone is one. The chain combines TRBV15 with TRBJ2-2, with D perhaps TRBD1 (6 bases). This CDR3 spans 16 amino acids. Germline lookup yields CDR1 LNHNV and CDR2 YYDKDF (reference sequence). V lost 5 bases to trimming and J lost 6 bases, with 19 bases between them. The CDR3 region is CATSQKRTARAGELFF. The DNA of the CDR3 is TGTGCCACCAGCCAGAAACGGACAGCTCGTGCCGGGGAGCTGTTTTTT.

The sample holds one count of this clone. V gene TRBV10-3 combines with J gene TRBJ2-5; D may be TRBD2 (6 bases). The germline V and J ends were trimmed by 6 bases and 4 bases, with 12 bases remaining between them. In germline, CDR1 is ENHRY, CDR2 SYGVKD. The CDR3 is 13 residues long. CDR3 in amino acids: CAIRDYTRETQYF. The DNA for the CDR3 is TGTGCCATCAGGGACTATACCAGAGAGACCCAGTACTTC.

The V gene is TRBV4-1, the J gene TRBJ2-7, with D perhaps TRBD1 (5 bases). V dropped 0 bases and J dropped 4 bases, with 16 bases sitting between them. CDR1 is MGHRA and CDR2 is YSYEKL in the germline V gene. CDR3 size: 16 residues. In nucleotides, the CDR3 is TGCGCCAGCAGCCAAGATTCGCCAGGGCGCCTTTACGAGCAGTACTTC. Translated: CASSQDSPGRLYEQYF.

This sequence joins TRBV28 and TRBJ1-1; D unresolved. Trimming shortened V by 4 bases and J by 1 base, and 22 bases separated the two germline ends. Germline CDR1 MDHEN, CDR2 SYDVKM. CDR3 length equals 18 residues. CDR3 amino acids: CASSSPRGGRRANTEAFF. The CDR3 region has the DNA TGTGCCAGCAGTTCCCCCCGAGGAGGTCGGCGGGCGAACACTGAAGCTTTCTTT. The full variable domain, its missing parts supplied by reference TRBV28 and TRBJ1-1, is DVKVTQSSRYLVKRTGEKVFLECVQDMDHENMFWYRQDPGLGLRLIYFSYDVKMKEKGDIPEGYSVSREKKERFSLILESASTNQTSMYLCASSSPRGGRRANTEAFFGQGTRLTVV.

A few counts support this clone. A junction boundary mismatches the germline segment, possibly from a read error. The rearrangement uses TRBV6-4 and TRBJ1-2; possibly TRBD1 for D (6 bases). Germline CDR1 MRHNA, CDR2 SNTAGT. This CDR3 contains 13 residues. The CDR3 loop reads CASSETEGGGYPF. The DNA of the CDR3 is TGTGCCAGCAGTGAGACTGAAGGGGGGGGCTACCCCTTC.

CDR3: CASSFLAGGRNEQYF. CDR3 DNA sequence: TGTGCCAGCAGCTTTTTAGCGGGGGGGAGGAACGAGCAGTACTTC. V is TRBV5-6 and J is TRBJ2-7; 11 bases match TRBD2. Germline lookup yields CDR1 SGHDT and CDR2 YYEEEE. Losses at the gene ends were 2 bases for V and 5 bases for J; bases not matched to a gene: 6. The CDR3 contains 15 residues. Using reference TRBV5-6 and TRBJ2-7 for the parts outside the CDR3, the full variable domain is DAGVTQSPTHLIKTRGQQVTLRCSPKSGHDTVSWYQQALGQGPQFIFQYYEEEERQRGNFPDRFSGHQFPNYSSELNVNALLLGDSALYLCASSFLAGGRNEQYFGPGTRLTVT.

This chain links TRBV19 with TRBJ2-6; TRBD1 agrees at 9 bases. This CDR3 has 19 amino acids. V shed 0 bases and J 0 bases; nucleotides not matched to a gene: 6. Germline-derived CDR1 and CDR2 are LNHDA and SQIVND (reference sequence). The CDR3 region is CASSIDFGTGYSGANVLTF. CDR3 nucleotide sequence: TGTGCCAGTAGTATAGATTTCGGGACAGGGTACTCTGGGGCCAACGTCCTGACTTTC.

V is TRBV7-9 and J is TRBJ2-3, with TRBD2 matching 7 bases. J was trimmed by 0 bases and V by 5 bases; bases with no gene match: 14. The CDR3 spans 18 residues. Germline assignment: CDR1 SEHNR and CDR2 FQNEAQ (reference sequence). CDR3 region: CASSAWGGGTTSTDTQYF. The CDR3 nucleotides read TGTGCCAGCAGCGCATGGGGCGGAGGGACTACTAGCACAGATACGCAGTATTTT.

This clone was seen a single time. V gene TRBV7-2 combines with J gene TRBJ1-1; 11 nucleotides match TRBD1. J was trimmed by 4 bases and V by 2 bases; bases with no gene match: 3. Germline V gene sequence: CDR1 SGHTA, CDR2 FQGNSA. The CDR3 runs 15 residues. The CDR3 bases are TGTGCCAGCAGCTTATCGGGGACAGGGGGCACTGAAGCTTTCTTT. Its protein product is CASSLSGTGGTEAFF.

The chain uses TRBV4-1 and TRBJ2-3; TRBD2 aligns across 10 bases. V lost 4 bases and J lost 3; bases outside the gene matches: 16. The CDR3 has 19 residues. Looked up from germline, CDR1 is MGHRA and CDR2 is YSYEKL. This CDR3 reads CASSLPRTPAGGRTDTQYF. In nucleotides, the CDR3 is TGCGCCAGCAGCCTCCCAAGGACACCAGCGGGGGGGAGGACAGATACGCAGTATTTT.

CDR3 nucleotide sequence: TGCGCCAGCAGCTTGGCGGGTTTGGACGAGCAGTACTTC. Amino acid sequence: CASSLAGLDEQYF. The V call is TRBV5-1, the J call TRBJ2-7; no firm D call. The CDR3 contains 13 residues. Germline-derived CDR1 and CDR2 are SGHRS and YFSETQ. Trimming removed 0 bases at V and 5 bases at J, with 9 bases between.

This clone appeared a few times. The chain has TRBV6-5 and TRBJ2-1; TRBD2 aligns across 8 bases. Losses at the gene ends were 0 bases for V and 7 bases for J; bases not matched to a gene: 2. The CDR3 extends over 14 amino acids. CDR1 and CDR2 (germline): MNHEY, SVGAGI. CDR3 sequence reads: CASSYSGGGNEQFF. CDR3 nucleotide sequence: TGTGCCAGCAGTTACTCGGGCGGGGGGAATGAGCAGTTCTTC.

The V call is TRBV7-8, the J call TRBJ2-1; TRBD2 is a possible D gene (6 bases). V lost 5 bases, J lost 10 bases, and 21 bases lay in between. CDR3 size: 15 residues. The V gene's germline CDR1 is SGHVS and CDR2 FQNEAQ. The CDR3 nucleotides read TGTGCCAGCAGCCCGCGGGACTCCCCTTTGACGGAGCAGTTCTTC. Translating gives CASSPRDSPLTEQFF.

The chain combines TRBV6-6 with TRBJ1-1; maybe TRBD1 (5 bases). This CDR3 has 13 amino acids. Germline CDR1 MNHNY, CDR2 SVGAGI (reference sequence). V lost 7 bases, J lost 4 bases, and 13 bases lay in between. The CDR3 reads CASTKTATTEAFF. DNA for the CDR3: TGTGCCAGCACCAAGACAGCGACCACTGAAGCTTTCTTT.

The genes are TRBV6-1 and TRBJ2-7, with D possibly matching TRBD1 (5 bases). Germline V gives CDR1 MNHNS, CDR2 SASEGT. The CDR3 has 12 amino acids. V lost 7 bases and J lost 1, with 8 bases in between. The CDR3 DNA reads TGTGCCAGCAAGACAGCTTCCTACGAGCAGTACTTC. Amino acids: CASKTASYEQYF.

In nucleotides, the CDR3 is TGTGCCTCCTACGGGACAGTGACCTACGAGCAGTACTTC. The encoded protein is CASYGTVTYEQYF. The chain employs TRBV28 and TRBJ2-7; 7 bases fit TRBD1. The CDR3 spans 13 residues. V dropped 11 bases and J dropped 2; count of bases not matched to a gene: 9. CDR1 is MDHEN, CDR2 SYDVKM, per germline.

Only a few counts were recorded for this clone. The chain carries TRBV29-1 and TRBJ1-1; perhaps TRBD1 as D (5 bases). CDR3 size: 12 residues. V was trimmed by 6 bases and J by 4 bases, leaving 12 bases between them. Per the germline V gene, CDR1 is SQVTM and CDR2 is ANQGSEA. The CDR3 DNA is TGCAGCGTAAGGGGTAAGGGCACTGAAGCTTTCTTT. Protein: CSVRGKGTEAFF.

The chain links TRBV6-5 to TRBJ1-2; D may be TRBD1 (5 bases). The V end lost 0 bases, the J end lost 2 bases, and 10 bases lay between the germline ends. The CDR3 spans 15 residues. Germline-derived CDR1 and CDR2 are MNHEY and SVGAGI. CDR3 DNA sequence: TGTGCCAGCAGTTACTCGAAGGAGGGGAACTATGGCTACACCTTC. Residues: CASSYSKEGNYGYTF.

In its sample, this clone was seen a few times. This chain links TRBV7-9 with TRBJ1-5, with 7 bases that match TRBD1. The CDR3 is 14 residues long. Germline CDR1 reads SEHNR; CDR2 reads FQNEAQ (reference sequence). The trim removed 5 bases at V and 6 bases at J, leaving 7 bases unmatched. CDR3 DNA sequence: TGTGCCAGCAGCCGTACAGGGGATGGTCAGCCCCAGCATTTT. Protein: CASSRTGDGQPQHF.